This T cell receptor beta chain was found in a study of CD8 T cells in ankylosing spondylitis. Overall study results and limits: The study looked at matched synovial fluid samples from ankylosing spondylitis patients. Disease-linked clones were reported to be significantly enriched there. For ankylosing spondylitis blood, a TCR beta motif of eight or nine highly homologous variants appeared characteristic. Disease-linked clones bore a CD8+ phenotype and were relatively rare in peripheral blood.

Via MiXCR, TCRdb re-called the 5' RACE reads, giving one row per CDR3 protein. The table records about 190,000 distinct CDR3 sequences, under 15% of them present only once. This clonotype has a count of ten or more. Its antigen is still unknown. The TCR comes from a female donor with ankylosing spondylitis or in good health (not recorded which). Sequencing was performed on blood, either unsorted or a sorted T cell fraction (not recorded which).

The CDR3, as DNA: TGTGCCACCAGCGCCGGAGGGCTCACAGATACGCAGTATTTT. The encoded protein is CATSAGGLTDTQYF. The V call is TRBV24-1, the J call TRBJ2-3; possible D gene TRBD2, 6 bases. The CDR3 has 14 amino acids. Germline-derived CDR1 and CDR2 are KGHDR and SFDVKD. Trimming pared 7 bases from V and 2 bases from J, leaving 12 bases between.